One and the same sample provided the 14 T cell receptor beta chains below, sequenced in a study of shared clonotypes between healthy human individuals. Measured with immunoSEQ multiplex PCR; TCRdb has only the in-frame clones, and not every one. The table records approximately 2.5 million clones, approximately 94% of them present only once. Sequencing input: naive CD4+ T cells from PBMCs. Subset meaning: CD45RA+ positively selected. These TCRs come from a man between 18 and 29 years old in good health. Some clones in this sample may be carry-over from other donors' samples.

The V gene is TRBV6-5, the J gene TRBJ2-7, with a weak D call TRBD2 (6 bases). The CDR3 length is 14 residues. CDR1 is MNHEY, CDR2 SVGAGI, per germline. With 7 bases removed from V and 4 bases from J, the gap between germline ends came to 17 bases. The CDR3 region is CASTLRRGGYEQYF. In nucleotides, the CDR3 is TGTGCCAGCACCCTACGCCGTGGGGGGTACGAGCAGTACTTC.

The gene calls are TRBV28 and TRBJ2-1; D remains ambiguous. Trimming removed 8 bases from V and 3 bases from J, with 11 bases in between. This CDR3 contains 13 residues. Germline CDR1 reads MDHEN; CDR2 reads SYDVKM. CDR3 bases: TGTGCCAGCGTCGATAGCTACTACAATGAGCAGTTCTTC. It specifies CASVDSYYNEQFF.

The chain uses TRBV18 and TRBJ1-2, with D tentatively TRBD1 (5 bases). The CDR3 contains 15 residues. Trimming cost V 3 bases and J 7 bases, with 18 bases left between them. Germline CDR1 is KGHSH and CDR2 is LQKENI. The CDR3, as DNA: TGTGCCAGCTCACCCCTTACGGGGGATCTCGGTGGCTACACCTTC. Translation: CASSPLTGDLGGYTF.

This chain links TRBV25-1 with TRBJ1-5; TRBD1 aligns across 8 bases. CDR1 is MGHDK, CDR2 SYGVNS, per germline. With 4 bases clipped from V and 6 bases from J, the junction kept 5 bases outside the gene matches. The CDR3 runs to 14 residues. The CDR3 DNA reads TGTGCCAGCAGTGCTGCAGGGGGCATTCAGCCCCAGCATTTT. Translation: CASSAAGGIQPQHF. Full variable domain (outside the CDR3, taken from reference TRBV25-1 and TRBJ1-5): EADIYQTPRYLVIGTGKKITLECSQTMGHDKMYWYQQDPGMELHLIHYSYGVNSTEKGDLSSESTVSRIRTEHFPLTLESARPSHTSQYLCASSAAGGIQPQHFGDGTRLSIL.

For this clone: The identical CDR3 is also encoded by other nucleotide sequences in the sample. V is TRBV5-1 and J is TRBJ2-7; the D gene is possibly TRBD2 (6 bases). This CDR3 contains 14 residues. Per germline, CDR1 SGHRS and CDR2 YFSETQ. Trimming stripped 0 bases from V and 2 bases from J, with 9 bases between. For the CDR3, the DNA is TGCGCCAGCAGCTTGGGAGCGGGTCCCTACGAGCAGTACTTC. This gives the protein CASSLGAGPYEQYF.

The CDR3 sequence is CASALNPTGFVNYGYTF. DNA for the CDR3: TGTGCCAGCGCTCTCAATCCCACAGGGTTTGTTAACTATGGCTACACCTTC. This chain uses TRBV9 with TRBJ1-2; the D gene is possibly TRBD1 (6 bases). Germline-derived CDR1 and CDR2 are SGDLS and YYNGEE. The V and J ends lost 7 bases and 1 base respectively, with 23 bases between them. The length of the CDR3 is 17 residues.

This clone occurred once. The chain is built from TRBV6-1 and TRBJ1-3; D remains unclear. The CDR3 is 14 residues long. The germline V gene has CDR1 MNHNS and CDR2 SASEGT. The germline V and J ends were trimmed by 0 bases and 9 bases, with 12 bases remaining between them. The CDR3 coding sequence is TGTGCCAGCAGTGAAGCCTCGGTTCCAGGCACCATATATTTT. It specifies CASSEASVPGTIYF.

The chain joins TRBV10-3 to TRBJ1-4, with TRBD1 matching over 9 bases. The CDR3 has 19 amino acids. Germline V CDR1 and CDR2: ENHRY, SYGVKD. The trim removed 4 bases at V and 1 base at J, leaving 13 bases unmatched. Here the CDR3 DNA reads TGTGCCATCAGTGCCGACGGGACAGGGAGAAGGCGAACTAATGAAAAACTGTTTTTT. Translation: CAISADGTGRRRTNEKLFF.

The chain is built from TRBV5-4 and TRBJ1-2; a weak D match, TRBD1 (5 bases). Germline loops: CDR1 SGHNT, CDR2 YYREEE (reference sequence). Trimming stripped 0 bases from V and 8 bases from J, with 11 bases between. The CDR3 is 13 amino acids. CDR3 in amino acids: CASSLESGPGYTF. The CDR3 DNA reads TGTGCCAGCAGCTTGGAGTCAGGGCCCGGCTACACCTTC.

This chain links TRBV28 with TRBJ1-1; TRBD1 is a possible D gene (6 bases). V was shortened by 6 bases and J by 5 bases, with 10 bases between the two germline ends. The CDR3 spans 12 residues. Germline CDR1 is MDHEN and CDR2 is SYDVKM. The CDR3 protein is CASRVQGTEAFF. CDR3 bases: TGTGCCAGCAGGGTACAGGGTACTGAAGCTTTCTTT. Drawing the rest from reference TRBV28 and TRBJ1-1, the complete variable domain is DVKVTQSSRYLVKRTGEKVFLECVQDMDHENMFWYRQDPGLGLRLIYFSYDVKMKEKGDIPEGYSVSREKKERFSLILESASTNQTSMYLCASRVQGTEAFFGQGTRLTVV.

With regard to this clone: Other DNA sequences within the sample encode an identical CDR3. The V and J genes are TRBV6-6 and TRBJ1-5; D possibly corresponds to TRBD1 (5 bases). Per the germline V gene, CDR1 is MNHNY and CDR2 is SVGAGI (reference sequence). This CDR3 comprises 13 residues. Trimming stripped 0 bases from V and 6 bases from J, with 6 bases between. CDR3 sequence: CASSYSRGQPQHF. The CDR3 DNA is TGTGCCAGCAGTTACTCGAGGGGTCAGCCCCAGCATTTT.

As for this clone: In the same sample, other DNA sequences code for this CDR3. The V call is TRBV5-1, the J call TRBJ2-2; D remains ambiguous. V was clipped by 0 bases and J by 7 bases, with 7 bases between them. CDR3 length: 13 amino acids. In germline, CDR1 is SGHRS, CDR2 YFSETQ. The CDR3 reads CASSLGGSGELFF. CDR3 nucleotides: TGCGCCAGCAGCTTGGGAGGAAGCGGGGAGCTGTTTTTT.

The V call is TRBV19, the J call TRBJ2-2, with unresolved D. Trimming stripped 7 bases from V and 0 bases from J, with 12 bases between. Per germline, CDR1 LNHDA and CDR2 SQIVND (reference sequence). The CDR3 runs to 15 residues. The CDR3 sequence: CASIRNSANTGELFF. The CDR3 DNA follows: TGTGCCAGTATACGGAACAGCGCGAACACCGGGGAGCTGTTTTTT.

This clone is a singleton in its sample. This chain joins TRBV7-2 and TRBJ2-1; TRBD2 matches at 10 bases. CDR1 is SGHTA, CDR2 FQGNSA, per germline. The CDR3 runs 13 residues. Trimming at V came to 1 base and at J to 13 bases, leaving 4 bases not matched to a gene. The CDR3: CASSLGRTSGQFF. The CDR3 DNA reads TGTGCCAGCAGCTTAGGGCGGACTAGCGGACAGTTCTTC. The complete variable domain, with remaining parts taken from reference TRBV7-2 and TRBJ2-1, reads GAGVSQSPSNKVTEKGKDVELRCDPISGHTALYWYRQSLGQGLEFLIYFQGNSAPDKSGLPSDRFSAERTGGSVSTLTIQRTQQEDSAVYLCASSLGRTSGQFFGPGTRLTVL.